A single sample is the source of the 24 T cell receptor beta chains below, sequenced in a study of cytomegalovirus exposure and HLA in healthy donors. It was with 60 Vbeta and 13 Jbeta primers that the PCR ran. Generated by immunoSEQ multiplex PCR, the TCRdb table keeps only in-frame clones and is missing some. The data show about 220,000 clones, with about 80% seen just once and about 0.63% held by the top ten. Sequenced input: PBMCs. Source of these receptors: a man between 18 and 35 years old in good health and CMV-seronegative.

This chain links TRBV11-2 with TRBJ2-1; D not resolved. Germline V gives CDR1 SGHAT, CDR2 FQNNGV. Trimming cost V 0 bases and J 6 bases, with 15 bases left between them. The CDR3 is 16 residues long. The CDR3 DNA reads TGTGCCAGCAGCTTAGATCAGGCTCGTCTGGGCAATGAGCAGTTCTTC. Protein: CASSLDQARLGNEQFF.

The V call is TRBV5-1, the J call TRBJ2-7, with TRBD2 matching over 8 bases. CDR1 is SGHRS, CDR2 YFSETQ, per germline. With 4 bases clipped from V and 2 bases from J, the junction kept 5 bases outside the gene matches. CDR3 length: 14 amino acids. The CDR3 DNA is TGCGCCAGCAGCCCGGGGGGGGAAACCTACGAGCAGTACTTC. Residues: CASSPGGETYEQYF.

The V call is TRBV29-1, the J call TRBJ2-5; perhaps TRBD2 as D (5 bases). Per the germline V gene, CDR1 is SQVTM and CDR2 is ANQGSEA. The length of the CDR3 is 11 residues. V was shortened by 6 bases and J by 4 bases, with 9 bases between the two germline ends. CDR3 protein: CSVWTSETQYF. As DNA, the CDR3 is TGCAGCGTCTGGACTTCAGAGACCCAGTACTTC.

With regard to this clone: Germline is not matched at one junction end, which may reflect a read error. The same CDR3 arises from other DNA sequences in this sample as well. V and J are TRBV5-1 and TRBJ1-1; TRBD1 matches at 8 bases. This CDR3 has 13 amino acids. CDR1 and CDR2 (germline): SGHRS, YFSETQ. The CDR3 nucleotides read TGCGCCAGCAGCTTGTCAGGGGGCACTGAAGCCTTCTTT. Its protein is CASSLSGGTEAFF. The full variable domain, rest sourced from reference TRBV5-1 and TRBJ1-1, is KAGVTQTPRYLIKTRGQQVTLSCSPISGHRSVSWYQQTPGQGLQFLFEYFSETQRNKGNFPGRFSGRQFSNSRSEMNVSTLELGDSALYLCASSLSGGTEAFFGQGTRLTVV.

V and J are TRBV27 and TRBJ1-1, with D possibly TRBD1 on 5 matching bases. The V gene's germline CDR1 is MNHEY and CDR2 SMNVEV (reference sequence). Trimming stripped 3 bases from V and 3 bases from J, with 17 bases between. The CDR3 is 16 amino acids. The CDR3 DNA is TGTGCCAGCAGTTTGACAGCAAGCATTTACGACACTGAAGCTTTCTTT. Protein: CASSLTASIYDTEAFF.

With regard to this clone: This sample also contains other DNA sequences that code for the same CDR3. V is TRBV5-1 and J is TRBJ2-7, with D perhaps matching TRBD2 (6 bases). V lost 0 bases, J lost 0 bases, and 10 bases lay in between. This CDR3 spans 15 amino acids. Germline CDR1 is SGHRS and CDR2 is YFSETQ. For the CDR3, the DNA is TGCGCCAGCAGCTTGGCGGCCGGGAGCTCCTACGAGCAGTACTTC. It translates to CASSLAAGSSYEQYF.

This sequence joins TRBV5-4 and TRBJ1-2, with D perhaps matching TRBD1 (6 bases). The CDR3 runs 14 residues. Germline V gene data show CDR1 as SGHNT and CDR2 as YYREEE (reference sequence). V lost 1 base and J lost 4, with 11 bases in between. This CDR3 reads CASSLSRGAYGYTF. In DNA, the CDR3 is TGTGCCAGCAGCTTGAGTCGGGGGGCCTATGGCTACACCTTC.

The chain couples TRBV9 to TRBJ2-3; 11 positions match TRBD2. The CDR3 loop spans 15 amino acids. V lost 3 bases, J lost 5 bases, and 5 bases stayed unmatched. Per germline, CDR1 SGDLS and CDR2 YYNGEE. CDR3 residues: CASSARTSGRDTQYF. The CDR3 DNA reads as TGTGCCAGCAGCGCGCGGACTAGCGGGCGAGATACGCAGTATTTT.

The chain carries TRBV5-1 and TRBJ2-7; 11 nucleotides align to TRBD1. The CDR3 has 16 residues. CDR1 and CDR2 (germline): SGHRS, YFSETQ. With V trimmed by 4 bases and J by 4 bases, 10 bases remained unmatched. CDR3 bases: TGCGCCAGCAGCCCTCAGACCGGGGACAGGGGGTACGAGCAGTACTTC. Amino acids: CASSPQTGDRGYEQYF.

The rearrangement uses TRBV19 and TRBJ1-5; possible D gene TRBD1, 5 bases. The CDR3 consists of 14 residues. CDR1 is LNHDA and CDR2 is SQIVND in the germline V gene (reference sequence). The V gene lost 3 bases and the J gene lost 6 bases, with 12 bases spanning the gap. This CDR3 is CASSIQGSLQPQHF. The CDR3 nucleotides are TGTGCCAGTAGTATTCAGGGTTCGCTTCAGCCCCAGCATTTT.

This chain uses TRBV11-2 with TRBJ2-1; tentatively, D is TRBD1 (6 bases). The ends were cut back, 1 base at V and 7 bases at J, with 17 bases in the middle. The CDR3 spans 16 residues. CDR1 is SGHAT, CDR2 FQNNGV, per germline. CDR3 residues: CASSLASGPRGNEQFF. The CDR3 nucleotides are TGTGCCAGCAGCTTAGCGTCGGGACCAAGGGGGAATGAGCAGTTCTTC. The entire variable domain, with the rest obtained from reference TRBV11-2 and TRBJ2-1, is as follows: EAGVAQSPRYKIIEKRQSVAFWCNPISGHATLYWYQQILGQGPKLLIQFQNNGVVDDSQLPKDRFSAERLKGVDSTLKIQPAKLEDSAVYLCASSLASGPRGNEQFFGPGTRLTVL.

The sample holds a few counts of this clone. The CDR3 here is CALVPEGNTIYF. CDR3 sequence (DNA): TGTGCCCTAGTACCCGAGGGTAACACCATATATTTT. This chain links TRBV21-1 with TRBJ1-3. TRBV21-1 is a pseudogene. The CDR3 spans 12 residues.

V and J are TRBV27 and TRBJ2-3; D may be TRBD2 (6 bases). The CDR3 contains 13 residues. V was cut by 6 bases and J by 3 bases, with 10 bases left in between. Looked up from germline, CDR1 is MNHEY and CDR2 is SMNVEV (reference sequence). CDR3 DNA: TGTGCCAGCAGCCCTAGCGAAACAGATACGCAGTATTTT. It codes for CASSPSETDTQYF.

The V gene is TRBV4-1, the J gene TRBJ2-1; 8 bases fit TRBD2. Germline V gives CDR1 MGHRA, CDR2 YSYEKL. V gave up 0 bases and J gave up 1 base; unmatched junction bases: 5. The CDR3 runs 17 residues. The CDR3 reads CASSQDPSGSSYNEQFF. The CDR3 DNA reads TGCGCCAGCAGCCAAGATCCGAGCGGGAGTTCCTACAATGAGCAGTTCTTC.

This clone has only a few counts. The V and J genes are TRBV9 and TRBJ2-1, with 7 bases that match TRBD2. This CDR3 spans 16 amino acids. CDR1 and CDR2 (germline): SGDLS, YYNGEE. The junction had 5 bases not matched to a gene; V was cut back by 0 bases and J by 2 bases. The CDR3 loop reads CASSVGPSGTYNEQFF. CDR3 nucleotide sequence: TGTGCCAGCAGCGTAGGTCCTAGCGGTACCTACAATGAGCAGTTCTTC.

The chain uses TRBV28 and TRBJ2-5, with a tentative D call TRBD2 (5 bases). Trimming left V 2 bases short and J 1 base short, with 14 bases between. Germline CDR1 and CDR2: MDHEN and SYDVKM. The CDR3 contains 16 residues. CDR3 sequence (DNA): TGTGCCAGCAGTTTAGAAGGCGGGCAGACCCAAGAGACCCAGTACTTC. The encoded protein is CASSLEGGQTQETQYF.

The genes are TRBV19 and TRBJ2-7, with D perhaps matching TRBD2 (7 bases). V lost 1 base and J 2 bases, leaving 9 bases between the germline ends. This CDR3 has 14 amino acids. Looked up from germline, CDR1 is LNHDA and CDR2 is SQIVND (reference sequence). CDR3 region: CASSIVGGPYEQYF. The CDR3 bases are TGTGCCAGTAGTATAGTGGGGGGGCCCTACGAGCAGTACTTC.

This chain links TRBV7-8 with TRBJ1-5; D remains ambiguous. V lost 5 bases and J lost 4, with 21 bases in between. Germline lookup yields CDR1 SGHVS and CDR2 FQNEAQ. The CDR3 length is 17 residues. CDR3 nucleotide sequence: TGTGCCAGCAGCCCCAAGCAGCGTGACGGGTGGAATCAGCCCCAGCATTTT. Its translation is CASSPKQRDGWNQPQHF.

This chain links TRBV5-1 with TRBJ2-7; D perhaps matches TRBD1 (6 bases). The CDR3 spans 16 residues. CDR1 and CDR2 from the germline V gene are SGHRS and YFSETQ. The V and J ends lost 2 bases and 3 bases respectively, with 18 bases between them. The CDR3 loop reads CASSFKQGVTYYEQYF. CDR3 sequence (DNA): TGCGCCAGCAGCTTTAAACAGGGCGTTACCTACTACGAGCAGTACTTC.

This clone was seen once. The CDR3 DNA sequence: TGTGCCAGCAGTGAAGTCTGGGGGCAGGCCTATGGCTACACCTTC. It yields the protein CASSEVWGQAYGYTF. The chain employs TRBV6-1 and TRBJ1-2, with D possibly TRBD1 on 6 matching bases. The germline gives CDR1 MNHNS, CDR2 SASEGT. The CDR3 totals 15 residues. V was shortened by 1 base and J by 4 bases, with 13 bases between the two germline ends.

The CDR3 loop is CASSYDRESGANVLTF. Written as DNA, the CDR3 is TGTGCCAGCAGTTACGACAGGGAATCTGGGGCCAACGTCCTGACTTTC. The chain has TRBV28 and TRBJ2-6; TRBD1 matches 7 bases. Unmatched junction bases numbered 4, after V lost 4 bases and J lost 1 base. This CDR3 is 16 amino acids long. Germline-derived CDR1 and CDR2 are MDHEN and SYDVKM.

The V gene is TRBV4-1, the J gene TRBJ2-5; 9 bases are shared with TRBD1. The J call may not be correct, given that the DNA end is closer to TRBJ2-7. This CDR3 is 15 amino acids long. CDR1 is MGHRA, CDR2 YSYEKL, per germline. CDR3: CASKYGTGPSYEQYF. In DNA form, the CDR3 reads TGCGCCAGCAAGTACGGGACAGGGCCTTCCTACGAGCAGTACTTC.

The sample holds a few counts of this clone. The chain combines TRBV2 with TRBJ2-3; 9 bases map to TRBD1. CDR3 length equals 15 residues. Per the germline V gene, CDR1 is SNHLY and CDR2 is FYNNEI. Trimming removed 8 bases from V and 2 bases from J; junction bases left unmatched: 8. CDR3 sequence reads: CASGLRDRATDTQYF. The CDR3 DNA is TGTGCCAGCGGTCTCCGGGACAGGGCCACAGATACGCAGTATTTT.

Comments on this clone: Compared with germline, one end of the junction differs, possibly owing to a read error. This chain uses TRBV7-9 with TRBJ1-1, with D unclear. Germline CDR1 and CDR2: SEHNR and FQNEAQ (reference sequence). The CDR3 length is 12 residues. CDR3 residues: CSSSLMTPRAFF. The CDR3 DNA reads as TGTTCCAGCAGCTTGATGACCCCGAGGGCTTTCTTT.